The 8 T cell receptor beta chains in this list originate from one sample, sequenced in a study of blood T cell repertoires in COVID-19. TCRdb's table, derived via immunoSEQ multiplex PCR, lists solely in-frame clones and lacks some. The top ten clones hold around 5.8% of a sample with about 300,000 clones, just under 90% of them seen once. The material sequenced was peripheral blood. The source of these receptors is a woman between 50 and 59 years old with COVID-19, enrolled during active disease.

This clone was seen a handful of times. V usage is TRBV10-1 and J usage is TRBJ2-7, with 7 positions matching TRBD1. Germline V gene lookup returns CDR1 WNHNN and CDR2 SYGVQD (reference sequence). The junction had 6 bases not matched to a gene; V was cut back by 3 bases and J by 1 base. This CDR3 comprises 15 residues. CDR3: CASSEYRGSSYEQYF. Written as DNA, the CDR3 is TGCGCCAGCAGTGAATACAGGGGAAGTTCCTACGAGCAGTACTTC.

Points on this clone: This sample also contains other DNA sequences that code for the same CDR3. The V call is TRBV6-2 or TRBV6-3, the J call TRBJ1-5; no clear D gene. Trimming shortened V by 2 bases and J by 10 bases, and 21 bases separated the two germline ends. The CDR3 loop spans 16 amino acids. CDR1 is MNHEY and CDR2 is SVGEGT in the germline V gene. The CDR3 DNA is TGTGCCAGCAGTTACGGAGGCATTCGGTGGAGTCAACCCCAGCATTTT. It yields the protein CASSYGGIRWSQPQHF.

The V and J genes are TRBV25-1 and TRBJ2-2; the D is unclear. V was clipped by 5 bases and J by 2 bases, with 6 bases between them. The germline gives CDR1 MGHDK, CDR2 SYGVNS. CDR3 length: 13 residues. This chain's CDR3 is CASSSSNTGELFF. The DNA of the CDR3 is TGTGCCAGCAGTTCCAGTAACACCGGGGAGCTGTTTTTT.

The J gene is TRBJ1-5, the V gene TRBV2, with TRBD1 identical over 11 bases. The CDR3 spans 15 residues. Germline-derived CDR1 and CDR2 are SNHLY and FYNNEI. V lost 6 bases, J lost 9 bases, and 10 bases stayed unmatched. CDR3 DNA sequence: TGTGCCAGCAGGGCGGGACAGGGGGGCGGGAGGCCCCAGCATTTT. Amino acids: CASRAGQGGGRPQHF.

On this clone: The sample carries other DNA sequences with the same CDR3. The chain links TRBV7-2 to TRBJ2-3, with 9 bases that match TRBD2. The trim removed 5 bases at V and 0 bases at J, leaving 3 bases unmatched. The CDR3 is made up of 15 amino acids. Germline V gene lookup returns CDR1 SGHTA and CDR2 FQGNSA. The DNA of the CDR3 is TGTGCCAGCAGCCTCACTAGCGGGAGCACAGATACGCAGTATTTT. It codes for CASSLTSGSTDTQYF.

The chain uses TRBV2 and TRBJ2-4; 12 bases line up with TRBD2. Germline V lookup: CDR1 SNHLY, CDR2 FYNNEI. V trimming: 2 bases; J trimming: 1 base; junction bases outside the gene matches: 3. CDR3 size: 17 residues. CDR3 DNA: TGTGCCAGCAGTGAACTAGCGGGAGGGTCGGCCAAAAACATTCAGTACTTC. It specifies CASSELAGGSAKNIQYF.

This sequence joins TRBV9 and TRBJ1-3; perhaps TRBD1 as D (5 bases). From germline, CDR1 is SGDLS and CDR2 YYNGEE. V was clipped by 4 bases and J by 1 base, with 18 bases between them. The CDR3 sequence is 17 residues long. CDR3 region: CASSTSPRQSSGNTIYF. CDR3 in DNA: TGTGCCAGCAGCACATCCCCCCGACAGTCGTCTGGAAACACCATATATTTT.

The V gene is TRBV20-1, the J gene TRBJ2-3, with no clear D. The length of the CDR3 is 11 residues. Germline V gene sequence: CDR1 DFQATT, CDR2 SNEGSKA (reference sequence). Trimming shortened V by 6 bases and J by 6 bases, and 10 bases separated the two germline ends. CDR3 nucleotide sequence: TGCAGTGCGCAACTACCGGATACGCAGTATTTT. It encodes CSAQLPDTQYF.